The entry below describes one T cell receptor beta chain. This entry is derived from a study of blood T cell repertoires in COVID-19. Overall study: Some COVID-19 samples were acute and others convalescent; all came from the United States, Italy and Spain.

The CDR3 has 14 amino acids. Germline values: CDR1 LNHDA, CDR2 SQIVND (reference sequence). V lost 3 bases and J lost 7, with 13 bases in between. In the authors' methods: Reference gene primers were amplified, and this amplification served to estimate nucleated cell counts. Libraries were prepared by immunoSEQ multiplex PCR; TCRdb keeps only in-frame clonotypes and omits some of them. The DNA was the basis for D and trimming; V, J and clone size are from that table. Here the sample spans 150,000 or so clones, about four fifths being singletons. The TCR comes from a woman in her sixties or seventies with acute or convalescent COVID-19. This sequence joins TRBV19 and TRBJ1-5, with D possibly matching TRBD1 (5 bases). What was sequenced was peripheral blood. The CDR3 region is CASSIEGDGQPQHF. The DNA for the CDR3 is TGTGCCAGTAGTATCGAAGGGGATGGACAGCCCCAGCATTTT.